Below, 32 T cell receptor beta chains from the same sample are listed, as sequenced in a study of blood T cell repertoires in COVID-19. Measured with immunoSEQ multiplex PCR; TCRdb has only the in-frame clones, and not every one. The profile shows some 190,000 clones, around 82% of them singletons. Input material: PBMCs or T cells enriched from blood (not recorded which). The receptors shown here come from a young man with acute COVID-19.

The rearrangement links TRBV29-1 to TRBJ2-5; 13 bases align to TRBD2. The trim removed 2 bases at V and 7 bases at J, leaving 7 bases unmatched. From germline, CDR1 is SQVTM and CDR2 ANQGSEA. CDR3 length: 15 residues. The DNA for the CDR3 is TGCAGCGTTGAACTACTAGCGGGGGGGCCGGCGACCCAGTACTTC. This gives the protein CSVELLAGGPATQYF.

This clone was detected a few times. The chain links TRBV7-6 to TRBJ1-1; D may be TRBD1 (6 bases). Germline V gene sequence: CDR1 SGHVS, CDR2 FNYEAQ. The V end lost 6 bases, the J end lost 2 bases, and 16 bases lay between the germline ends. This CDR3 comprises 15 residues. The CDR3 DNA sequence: TGTGCCAGCAGTTTGACTCAGGGGCTAAACACTGAAGCTTTCTTT. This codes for CASSLTQGLNTEAFF.

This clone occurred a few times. CDR3 residues: CASSITGLVYGYTF. The CDR3 DNA reads TGTGCCAGTAGTATTACAGGGCTTGTTTATGGCTACACCTTC. The chain couples TRBV19 to TRBJ1-2; weak D call: TRBD1 (6 bases). This CDR3 has 14 residues. CDR1 and CDR2 (germline): LNHDA, SQIVND (reference sequence). Trimming pared 3 bases from V and 5 bases from J, leaving 13 bases between.

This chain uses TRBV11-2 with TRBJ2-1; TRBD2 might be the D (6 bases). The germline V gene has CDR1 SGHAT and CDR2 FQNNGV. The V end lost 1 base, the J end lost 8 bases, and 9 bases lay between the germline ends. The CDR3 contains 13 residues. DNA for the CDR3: TGTGCCAGCAGCTTAGTACTAGCAGATGAGCAGTTCTTC. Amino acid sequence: CASSLVLADEQFF.

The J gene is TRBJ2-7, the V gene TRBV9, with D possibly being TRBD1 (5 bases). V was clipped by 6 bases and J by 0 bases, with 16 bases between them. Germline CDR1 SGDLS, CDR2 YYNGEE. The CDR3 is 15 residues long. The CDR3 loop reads CASTKGAGDSYEQYF. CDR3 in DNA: TGTGCCAGCACCAAAGGGGCTGGGGACTCCTACGAGCAGTACTTC.

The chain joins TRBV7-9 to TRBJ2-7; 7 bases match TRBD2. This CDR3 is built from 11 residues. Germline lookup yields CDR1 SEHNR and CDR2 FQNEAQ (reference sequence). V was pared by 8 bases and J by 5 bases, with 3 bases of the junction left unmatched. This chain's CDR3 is CASEAGDEQYF. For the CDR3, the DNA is TGTGCCAGCGAGGCGGGGGACGAGCAGTACTTC. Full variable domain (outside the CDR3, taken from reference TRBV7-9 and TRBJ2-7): DTGVSQNPRHKITKRGQNVTFRCDPISEHNRLYWYRQTLGQGPEFLTYFQNEAQLEKSRLLSDRFSAERPKGSFSTLEIQRTEQGDSAMYLCASEAGDEQYFGPGTRLTVT.

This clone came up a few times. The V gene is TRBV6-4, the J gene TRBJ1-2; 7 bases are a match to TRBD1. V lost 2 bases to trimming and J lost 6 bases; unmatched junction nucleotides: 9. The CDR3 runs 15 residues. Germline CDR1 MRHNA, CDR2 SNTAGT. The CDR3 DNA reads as TGTGCCAGCAGTGACGGGAACAGGGGACGTGATGGCTACACCTTC. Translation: CASSDGNRGRDGYTF.

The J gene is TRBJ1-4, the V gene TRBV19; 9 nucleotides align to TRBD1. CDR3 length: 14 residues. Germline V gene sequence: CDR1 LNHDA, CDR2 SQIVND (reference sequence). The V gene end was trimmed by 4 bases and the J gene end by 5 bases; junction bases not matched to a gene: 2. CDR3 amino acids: CASSRGQGNEKLFF. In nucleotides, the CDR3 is TGTGCCAGTAGTAGGGGACAGGGAAATGAAAAACTGTTTTTT.

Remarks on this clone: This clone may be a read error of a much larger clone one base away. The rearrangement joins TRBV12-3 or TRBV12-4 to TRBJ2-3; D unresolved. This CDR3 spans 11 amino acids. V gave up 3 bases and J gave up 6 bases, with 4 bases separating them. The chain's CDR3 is CASSFEDTQYF. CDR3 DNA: TGTGCCAGCAGTTTCGAGGATACGCAGTATTTT.

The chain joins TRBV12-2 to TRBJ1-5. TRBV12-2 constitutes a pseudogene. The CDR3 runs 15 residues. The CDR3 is CASRSQGGSNQPQHF. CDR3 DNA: TGTGCAAGTCGCTCCCAAGGCGGGAGCAATCAGCCCCAGCATTTT.

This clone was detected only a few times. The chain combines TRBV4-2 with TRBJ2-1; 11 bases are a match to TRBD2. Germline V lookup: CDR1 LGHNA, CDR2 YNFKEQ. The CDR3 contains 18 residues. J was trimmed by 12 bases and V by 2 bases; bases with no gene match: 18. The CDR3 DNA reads TGTGCCAGCAGCCAAAAGGCCCCGGTGGGACTAGCGGACCAGGGGCAGTTCTTC. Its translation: CASSQKAPVGLADQGQFF.

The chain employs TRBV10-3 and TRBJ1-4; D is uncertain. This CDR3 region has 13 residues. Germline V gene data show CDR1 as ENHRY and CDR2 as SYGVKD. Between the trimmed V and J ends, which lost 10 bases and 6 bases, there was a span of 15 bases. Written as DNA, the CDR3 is TGTGCCACCGCCAACATAGACTATGAAAAACTGTTTTTT. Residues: CATANIDYEKLFF.

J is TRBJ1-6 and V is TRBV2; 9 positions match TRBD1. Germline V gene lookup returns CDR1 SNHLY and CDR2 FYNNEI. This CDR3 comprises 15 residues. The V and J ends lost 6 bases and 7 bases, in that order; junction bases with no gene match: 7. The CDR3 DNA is TGTGCCAGCAGGGACAGGGGAGGGAGAAATTCACCCCTCCACTTT. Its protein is CASRDRGGRNSPLHF.

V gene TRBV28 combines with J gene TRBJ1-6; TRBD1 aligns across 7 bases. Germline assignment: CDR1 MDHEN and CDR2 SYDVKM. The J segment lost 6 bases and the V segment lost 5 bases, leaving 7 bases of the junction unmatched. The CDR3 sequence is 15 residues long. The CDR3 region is CASSLRQGGNSPLHF. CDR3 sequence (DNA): TGTGCCAGCAGTCTCAGACAGGGCGGTAATTCACCCCTCCACTTT.

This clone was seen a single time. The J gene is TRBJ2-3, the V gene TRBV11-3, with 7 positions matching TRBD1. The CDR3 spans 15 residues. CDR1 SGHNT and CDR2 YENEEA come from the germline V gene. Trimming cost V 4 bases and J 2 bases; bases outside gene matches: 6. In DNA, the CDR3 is TGTGCCAGCAGCTCAGGGACAGAATTCACAGATACGCAGTATTTT. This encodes CASSSGTEFTDTQYF.

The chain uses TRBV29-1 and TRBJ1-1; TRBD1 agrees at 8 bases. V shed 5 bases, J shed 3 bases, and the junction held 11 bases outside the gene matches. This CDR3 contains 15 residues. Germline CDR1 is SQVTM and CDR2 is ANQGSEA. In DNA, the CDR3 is TGCAGCGTTCGACGGGCTACAGGGGGAGACACTGAAGCTTTCTTT. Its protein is CSVRRATGGDTEAFF.

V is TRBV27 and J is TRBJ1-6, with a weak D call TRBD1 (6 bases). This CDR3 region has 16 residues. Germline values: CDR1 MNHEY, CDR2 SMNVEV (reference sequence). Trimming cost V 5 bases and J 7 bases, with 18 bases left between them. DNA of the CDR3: TGTGCCAGCAGTCCCCAGGGGTTTGGGTCCAATTCACCCCTCCACTTT. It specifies CASSPQGFGSNSPLHF.

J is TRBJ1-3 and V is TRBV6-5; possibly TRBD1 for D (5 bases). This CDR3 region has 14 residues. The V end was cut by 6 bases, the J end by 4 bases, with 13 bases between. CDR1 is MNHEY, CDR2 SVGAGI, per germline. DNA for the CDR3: TGTGCCAGCAGACTTGGGGCGAGCGGAAACACCATATATTTT. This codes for CASRLGASGNTIYF.

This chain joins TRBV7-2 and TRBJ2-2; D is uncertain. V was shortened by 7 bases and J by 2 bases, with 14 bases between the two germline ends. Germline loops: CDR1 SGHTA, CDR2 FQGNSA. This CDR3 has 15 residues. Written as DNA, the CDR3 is TGTGCCAGCACAAAGGCAGGCCTAAACACCGGGGAGCTGTTTTTT. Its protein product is CASTKAGLNTGELFF.

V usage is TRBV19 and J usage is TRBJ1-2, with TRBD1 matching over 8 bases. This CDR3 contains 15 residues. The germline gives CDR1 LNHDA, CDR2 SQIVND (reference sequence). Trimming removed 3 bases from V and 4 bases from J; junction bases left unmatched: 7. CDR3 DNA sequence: TGTGCCAGTAGTATTTCCGGGACAGGCCCCTATGGCTACACCTTC. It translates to CASSISGTGPYGYTF.

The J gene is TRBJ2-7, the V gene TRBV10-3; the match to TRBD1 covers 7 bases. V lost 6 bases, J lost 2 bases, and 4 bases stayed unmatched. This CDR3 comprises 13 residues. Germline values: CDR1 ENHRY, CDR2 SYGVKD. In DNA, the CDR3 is TGTGCCATCAGGTGGGACAGTACCTACGAGCAGTACTTC. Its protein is CAIRWDSTYEQYF.

The CDR3 DNA reads TGTGCCAGCAGCCAGGACAGTTATGGCTACACCTTC. Amino acids: CASSQDSYGYTF. This chain links TRBV7-9 with TRBJ1-2; TRBD1 is a possible D gene (6 bases). The CDR3 runs 12 residues. The germline CDR1 and CDR2 sequences are SEHNR and FQNEAQ (reference sequence). Trimming stripped 5 bases from V and 5 bases from J, with 9 bases between.

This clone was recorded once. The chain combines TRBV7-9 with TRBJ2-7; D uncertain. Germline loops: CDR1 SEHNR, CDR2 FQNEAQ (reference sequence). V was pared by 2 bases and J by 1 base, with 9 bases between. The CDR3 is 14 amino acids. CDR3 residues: CASSLSAESYEQYF. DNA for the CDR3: TGTGCCAGCAGCTTAAGTGCTGAGTCCTACGAGCAGTACTTC.

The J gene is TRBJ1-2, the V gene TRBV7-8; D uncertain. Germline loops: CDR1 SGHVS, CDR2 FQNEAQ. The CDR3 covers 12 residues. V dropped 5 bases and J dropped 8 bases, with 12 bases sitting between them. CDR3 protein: CASSPLNWGYTF. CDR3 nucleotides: TGTGCCAGCAGCCCTCTGAACTGGGGCTACACCTTC.

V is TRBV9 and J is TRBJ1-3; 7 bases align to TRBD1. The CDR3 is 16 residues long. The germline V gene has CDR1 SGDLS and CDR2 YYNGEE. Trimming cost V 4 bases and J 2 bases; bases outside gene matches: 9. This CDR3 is CASSPQGGGTGNTIYF. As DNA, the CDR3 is TGTGCCAGCAGCCCCCAAGGAGGGGGCACTGGAAACACCATATATTTT. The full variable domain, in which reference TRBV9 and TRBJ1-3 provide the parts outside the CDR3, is DSGVTQTPKHLITATGQRVTLRCSPRSGDLSVYWYQQSLDQGLQFLIQYYNGEERAKGNILERFSAQQFPDLHSELNLSSLELGDSALYFCASSPQGGGTGNTIYFGEGSWLTVV.

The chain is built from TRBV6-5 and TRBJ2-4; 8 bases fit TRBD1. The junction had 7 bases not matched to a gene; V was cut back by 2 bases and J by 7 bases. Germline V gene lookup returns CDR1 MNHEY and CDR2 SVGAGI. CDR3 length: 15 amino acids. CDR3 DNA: TGTGCCAGCAGTTACGCCGGGACAGGCAACAACATTCAGTACTTC. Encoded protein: CASSYAGTGNNIQYF.

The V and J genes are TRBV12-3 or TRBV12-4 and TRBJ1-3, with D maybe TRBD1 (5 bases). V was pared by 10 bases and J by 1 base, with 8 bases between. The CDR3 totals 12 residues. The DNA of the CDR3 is TGTGCCACCCGGGGGTCTGGAAACACCATATATTTT. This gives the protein CATRGSGNTIYF.

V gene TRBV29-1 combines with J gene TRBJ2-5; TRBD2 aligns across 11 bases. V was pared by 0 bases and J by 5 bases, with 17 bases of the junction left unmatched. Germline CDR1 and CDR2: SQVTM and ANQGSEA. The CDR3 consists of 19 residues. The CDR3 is CSVEDPPLQLAGVGETQYF. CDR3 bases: TGCAGCGTTGAAGATCCCCCTTTGCAACTAGCGGGGGTAGGGGAGACCCAGTACTTC.

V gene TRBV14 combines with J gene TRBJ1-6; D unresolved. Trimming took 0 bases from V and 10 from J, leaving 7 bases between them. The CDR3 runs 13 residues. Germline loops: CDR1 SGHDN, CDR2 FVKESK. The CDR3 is CASSQDLRSPLHF. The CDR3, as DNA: TGTGCCAGCAGCCAAGATTTGCGATCACCCCTCCACTTT.

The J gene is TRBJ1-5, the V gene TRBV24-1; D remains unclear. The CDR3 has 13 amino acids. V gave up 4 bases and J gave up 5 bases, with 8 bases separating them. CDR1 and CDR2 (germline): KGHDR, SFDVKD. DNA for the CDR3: TGTGCCACCAGTGAGTACGGGTATCAGCCCCAGCATTTT. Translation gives CATSEYGYQPQHF.

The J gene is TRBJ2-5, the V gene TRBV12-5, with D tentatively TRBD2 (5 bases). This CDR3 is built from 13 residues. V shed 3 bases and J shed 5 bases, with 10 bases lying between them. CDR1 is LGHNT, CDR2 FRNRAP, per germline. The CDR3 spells CASGFSLDETQYF. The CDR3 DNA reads TGTGCTAGTGGTTTCTCACTAGATGAGACCCAGTACTTC.

The CDR3 nucleotides are TGTGCCAGCAGTTTAGTGGACAGGGGGCTATCACCCCTCCACTTT. Encoded protein: CASSLVDRGLSPLHF. V and J are TRBV27 and TRBJ1-6; 11 bases align to TRBD1. The CDR3 loop spans 15 amino acids. Trimming at V came to 2 bases and at J to 10 bases, leaving 4 bases not matched to a gene. Per the germline V gene, CDR1 is MNHEY and CDR2 is SMNVEV (reference sequence).